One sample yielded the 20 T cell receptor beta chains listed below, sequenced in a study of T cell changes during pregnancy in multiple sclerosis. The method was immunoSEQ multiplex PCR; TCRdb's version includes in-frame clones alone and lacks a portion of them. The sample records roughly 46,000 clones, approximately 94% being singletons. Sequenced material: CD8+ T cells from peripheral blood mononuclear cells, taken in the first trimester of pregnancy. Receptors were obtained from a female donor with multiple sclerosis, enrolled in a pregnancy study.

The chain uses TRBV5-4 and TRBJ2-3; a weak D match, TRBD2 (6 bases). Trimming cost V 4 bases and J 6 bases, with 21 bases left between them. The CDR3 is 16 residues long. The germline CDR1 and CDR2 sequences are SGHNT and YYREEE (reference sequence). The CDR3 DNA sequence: TGTGCCAGCAGCCCCGGAGGGGCAAATCCCCCTGATACGCAGTATTTT. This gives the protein CASSPGGANPPDTQYF.

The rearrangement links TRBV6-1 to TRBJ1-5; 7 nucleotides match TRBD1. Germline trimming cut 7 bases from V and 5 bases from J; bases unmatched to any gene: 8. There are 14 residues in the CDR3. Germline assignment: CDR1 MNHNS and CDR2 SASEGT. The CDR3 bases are TGTGCCAGCATTCGTACAGGGGACGATCAGCCCCAGCATTTT. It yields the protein CASIRTGDDQPQHF.

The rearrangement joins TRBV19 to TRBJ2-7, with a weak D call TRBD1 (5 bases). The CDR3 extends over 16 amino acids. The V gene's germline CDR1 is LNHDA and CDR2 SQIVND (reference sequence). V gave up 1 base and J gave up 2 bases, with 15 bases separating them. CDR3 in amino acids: CASSIVPGRVTYEQYF. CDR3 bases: TGTGCCAGTAGTATAGTCCCCGGCAGGGTCACCTACGAGCAGTACTTC. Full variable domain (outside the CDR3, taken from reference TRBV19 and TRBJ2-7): DGGITQSPKYLFRKEGQNVTLSCEQNLNHDAMYWYRQDPGQGLRLIYYSQIVNDFQKGDIAEGYSVSREKKESFPLTVTSAQKNPTAFYLCASSIVPGRVTYEQYFGPGTRLTVT.

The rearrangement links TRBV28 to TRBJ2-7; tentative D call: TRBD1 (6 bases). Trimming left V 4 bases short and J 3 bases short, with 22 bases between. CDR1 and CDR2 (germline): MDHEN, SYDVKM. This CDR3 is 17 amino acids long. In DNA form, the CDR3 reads TGTGCCAGCAGTTCATTTCCGAGACAGGAGAGGGGCTACGAGCAGTACTTC. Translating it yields CASSSFPRQERGYEQYF.

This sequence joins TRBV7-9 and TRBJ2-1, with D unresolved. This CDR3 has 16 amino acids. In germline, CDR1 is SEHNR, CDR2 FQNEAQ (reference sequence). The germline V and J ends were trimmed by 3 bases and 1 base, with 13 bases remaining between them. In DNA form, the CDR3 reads TGTGCCAGCAGCTTCGCGGCCGTAGCTTCCTACAATGAGCAGTTCTTC. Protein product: CASSFAAVASYNEQFF.

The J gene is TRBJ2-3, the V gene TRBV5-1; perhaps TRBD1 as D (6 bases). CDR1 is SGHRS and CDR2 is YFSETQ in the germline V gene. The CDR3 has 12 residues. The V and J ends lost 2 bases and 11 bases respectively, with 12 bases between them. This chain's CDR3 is CASSFAGEVQYF. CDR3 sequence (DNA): TGCGCCAGCAGCTTTGCAGGGGAAGTGCAGTATTTT.

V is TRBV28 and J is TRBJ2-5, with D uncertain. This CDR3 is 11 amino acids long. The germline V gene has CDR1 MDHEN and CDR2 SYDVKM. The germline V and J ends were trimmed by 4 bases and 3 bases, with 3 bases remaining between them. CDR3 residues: CASSSEETQYF. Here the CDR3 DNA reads TGTGCCAGCAGTTCCGAAGAGACCCAGTACTTC. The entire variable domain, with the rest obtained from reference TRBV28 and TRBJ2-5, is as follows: DVKVTQSSRYLVKRTGEKVFLECVQDMDHENMFWYRQDPGLGLRLIYFSYDVKMKEKGDIPEGYSVSREKKERFSLILESASTNQTSMYLCASSSEETQYFGPGTRLLVL.

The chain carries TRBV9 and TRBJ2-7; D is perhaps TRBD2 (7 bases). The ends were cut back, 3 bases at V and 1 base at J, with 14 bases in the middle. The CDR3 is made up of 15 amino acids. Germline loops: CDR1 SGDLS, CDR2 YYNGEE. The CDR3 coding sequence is TGTGCCAGCAGCGCCGGGGGAGGGGGTTCCTACGAGCAGTACTTC. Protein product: CASSAGGGGSYEQYF. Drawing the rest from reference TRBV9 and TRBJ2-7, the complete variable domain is DSGVTQTPKHLITATGQRVTLRCSPRSGDLSVYWYQQSLDQGLQFLIQYYNGEERAKGNILERFSAQQFPDLHSELNLSSLELGDSALYFCASSAGGGGSYEQYFGPGTRLTVT.

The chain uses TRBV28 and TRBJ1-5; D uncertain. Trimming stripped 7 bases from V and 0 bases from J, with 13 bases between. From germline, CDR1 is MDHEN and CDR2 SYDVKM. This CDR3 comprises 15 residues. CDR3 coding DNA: TGTGCCAGCAAACAAAAGCGTTATAGCAATCAGCCCCAGCATTTT. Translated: CASKQKRYSNQPQHF.

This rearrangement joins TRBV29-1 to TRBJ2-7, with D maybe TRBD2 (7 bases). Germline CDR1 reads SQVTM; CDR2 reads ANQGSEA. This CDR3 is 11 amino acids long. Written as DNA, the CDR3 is TGCAGTGTGGGAGGGGGCTACGAGCAGTACTTC. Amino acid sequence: CSVGGGYEQYF.

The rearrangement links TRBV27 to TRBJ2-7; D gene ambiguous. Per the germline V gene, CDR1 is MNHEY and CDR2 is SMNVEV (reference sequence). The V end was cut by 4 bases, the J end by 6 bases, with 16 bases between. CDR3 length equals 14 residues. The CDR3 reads CASSSTLRWFEQYF. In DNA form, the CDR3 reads TGTGCCAGCAGTTCCACCCTGCGATGGTTCGAGCAGTACTTC.

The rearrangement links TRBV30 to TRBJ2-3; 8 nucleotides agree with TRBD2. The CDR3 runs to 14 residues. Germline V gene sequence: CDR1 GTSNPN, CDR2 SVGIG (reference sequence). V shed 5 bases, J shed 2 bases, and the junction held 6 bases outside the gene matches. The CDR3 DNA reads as TGTGCCTGGGCAACTAGCGGTTTCACAGATACGCAGTATTTT. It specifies CAWATSGFTDTQYF. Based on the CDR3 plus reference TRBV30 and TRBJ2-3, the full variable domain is SQTIHQWPATLVQPVGSPLSLECTVEGTSNPNLYWYRQAAGRGLQLLFYSVGIGQISSEVPQNLSASRPQDRQFILSSKKLLLSDSGFYLCAWATSGFTDTQYFGPGTRLTVL.

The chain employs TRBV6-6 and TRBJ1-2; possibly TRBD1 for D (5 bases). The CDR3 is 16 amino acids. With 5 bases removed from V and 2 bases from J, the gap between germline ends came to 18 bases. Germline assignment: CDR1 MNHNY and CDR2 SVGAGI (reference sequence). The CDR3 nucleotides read TGTGCCAGCAGTCACGTTCCGTGGGACTCCAACTATGGCTACACCTTC. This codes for CASSHVPWDSNYGYTF.

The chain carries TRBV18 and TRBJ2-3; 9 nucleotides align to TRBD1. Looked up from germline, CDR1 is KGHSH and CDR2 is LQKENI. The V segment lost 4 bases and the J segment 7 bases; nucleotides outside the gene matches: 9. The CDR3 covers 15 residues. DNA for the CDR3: TGTGCCAGCTCACAGGACAGGGGAAATCTCTATACGCAGTATTTT. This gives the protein CASSQDRGNLYTQYF.

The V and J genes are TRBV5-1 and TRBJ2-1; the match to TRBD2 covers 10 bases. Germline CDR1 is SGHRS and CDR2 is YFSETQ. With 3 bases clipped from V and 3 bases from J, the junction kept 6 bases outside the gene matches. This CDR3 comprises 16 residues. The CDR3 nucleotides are TGCGCCAGCAGCTGGCCACTAGCGGGAATCTACAATGAGCAGTTCTTC. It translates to CASSWPLAGIYNEQFF.

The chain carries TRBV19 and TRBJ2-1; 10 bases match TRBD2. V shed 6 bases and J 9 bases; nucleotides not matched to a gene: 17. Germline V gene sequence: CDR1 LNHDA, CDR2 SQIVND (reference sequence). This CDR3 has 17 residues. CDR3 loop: CASSQTPLAGVWGEQFF. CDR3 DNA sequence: TGTGCCAGTAGCCAAACCCCTCTAGCGGGAGTCTGGGGTGAGCAGTTCTTC.

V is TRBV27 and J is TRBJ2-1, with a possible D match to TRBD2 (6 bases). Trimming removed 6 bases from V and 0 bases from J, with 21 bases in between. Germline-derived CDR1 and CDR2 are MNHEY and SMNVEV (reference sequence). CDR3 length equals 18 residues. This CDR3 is CASRLGTSLGYSYNEQFF. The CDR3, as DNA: TGTGCCAGCAGGCTGGGGACTTCCCTCGGGTACTCCTACAATGAGCAGTTCTTC.

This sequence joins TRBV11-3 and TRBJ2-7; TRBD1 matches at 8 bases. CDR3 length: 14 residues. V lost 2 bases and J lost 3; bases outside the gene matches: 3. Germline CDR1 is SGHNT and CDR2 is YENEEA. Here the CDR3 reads CASSLSGQGYEQYF. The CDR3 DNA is TGTGCCAGCAGCTTAAGTGGACAGGGCTACGAGCAGTACTTC.

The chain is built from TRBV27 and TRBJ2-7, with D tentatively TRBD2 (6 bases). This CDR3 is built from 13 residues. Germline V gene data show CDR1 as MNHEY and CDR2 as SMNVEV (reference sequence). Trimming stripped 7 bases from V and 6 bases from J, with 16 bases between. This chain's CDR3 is CASTIVWGGEQYF. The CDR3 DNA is TGTGCCAGCACCATAGTATGGGGAGGCGAGCAGTACTTC.

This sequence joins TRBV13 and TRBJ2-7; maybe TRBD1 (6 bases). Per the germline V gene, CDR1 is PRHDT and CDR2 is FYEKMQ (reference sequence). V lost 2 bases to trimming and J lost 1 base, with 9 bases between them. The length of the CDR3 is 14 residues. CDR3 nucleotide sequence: TGTGCCAGCAGCTTAACAGGGAAGTCCTACGAGCAGTACTTC. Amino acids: CASSLTGKSYEQYF. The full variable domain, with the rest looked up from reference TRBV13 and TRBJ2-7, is AAGVIQSPRHLIKEKRETATLKCYPIPRHDTVYWYQQGPGQDPQFLISFYEKMQSDKGSIPDRFSAQQFSDYHSELNMSSLELGDSALYFCASSLTGKSYEQYFGPGTRLTVT.